This T cell receptor (beta chain) emerged from a study of cytomegalovirus exposure and HLA in healthy donors. Unrecorded immune exposures were likely, despite nominal health at sampling. Use of 60 Vbeta and 13 Jbeta primers characterized the PCR. Original processing notes: About 12 million of some 80 million unique TCR beta chains were shared, per a later count. The assay was immunoSEQ multiplex PCR, and TCRdb's table has in-frame clones only and misses some. That table gives V, J and clone size, and the DNA gave D and trimming. The sample contains about 130,000 clones, approximately 75% of which appear only once. Study outcomes and limitations: An Asian-associated ancestry cluster reportedly showed fewer N-insertions than the approximately 660-donor mean in a later analysis.

Concerning this clone itself: Its antigen is unidentified.

This CDR3 contains 12 residues. The germline V gene has CDR1 MNHEY and CDR2 SVGAGI. Trimming stripped 4 bases from V and 5 bases from J, with 8 bases between. The clonotype comes from a woman aged 50 to 60 in good health and CMV-seronegative. Sequencing was done on a sample of PBMCs. The chain links TRBV6-5 to TRBJ1-2, with D tentatively TRBD1 (6 bases). In DNA, the CDR3 is TGTGCCAGCAGTTCCGGGACATATGGCTACACCTTC. Protein sequence: CASSSGTYGYTF.